This TCR beta chain originates from a study of CD8+CD57+ T cells in acquired aplastic anemia. Study-wide background: Each DNA sample taken from sorted CD4+ and CD8+ cells came to roughly 3.5 ug on average. Whole-study results and caveats: With respect to CD8+ Simpson's diversity, patients and controls did not differ significantly.

Note on this clonotype: Its specificity is not known.

Researchers used genomic DNA as the template to profile TCR beta VDJ and CDR3. TCRdb passed the reads through MiXCR, listing each CDR3 protein once. This repertoire shows some 47,000 distinct CDR3 sequences, about 78% found once; its top ten account for roughly 34%. Looked up from germline, CDR1 is SEHNR and CDR2 is FQNEAQ (reference sequence). The CDR3 consists of 15 residues. Trimming took 5 bases from V and 11 from J; bases not matched to a gene: 11. The rearrangement joins TRBV7-9 to TRBJ1-6; 8 nucleotides line up with TRBD1. The sequence derives from a human donor in good health, serving as a control. Sequenced input: sorted CD4+, CD8+, or CD8+CD57+ T cells (not recorded which) from PBMCs. CDR3 in amino acids: CASSMDRVIGTPLHF. For the CDR3, the DNA is TGTGCCAGCAGCATGGACAGGGTTATTGGAACACCCCTCCACTTT.